The clone carrying this T cell receptor (beta chain) was seen many times. Trimming left V 7 bases short and J 6 bases short, with 13 bases between. The germline gives CDR1 SQVTM, CDR2 ANQGSEA. The CDR3 is 12 amino acids. This record belongs to a study of beta chain features in type 1 diabetes. The isolated RNA, all of it, was reverse transcribed, so expressed TCRB transcripts were what got sequenced. Method: immunoSEQ multiplex PCR; TCRdb's copy keeps in-frame clones and lacks some. Of 120,000 to 150,000 clones in the sample, over 9.5% were seen once. The genes are TRBV29-1 and TRBJ2-1, with D maybe TRBD2 (6 bases). The sequencing input was naive CD4+ T cells from blood. This clonotype was sampled from a man aged 18 to 35 in good health. The CDR3, as DNA: TGCAGCGCCGTACTAGCTATCAATGAGCAGTTCTTC. Amino acid sequence: CSAVLAINEQFF.